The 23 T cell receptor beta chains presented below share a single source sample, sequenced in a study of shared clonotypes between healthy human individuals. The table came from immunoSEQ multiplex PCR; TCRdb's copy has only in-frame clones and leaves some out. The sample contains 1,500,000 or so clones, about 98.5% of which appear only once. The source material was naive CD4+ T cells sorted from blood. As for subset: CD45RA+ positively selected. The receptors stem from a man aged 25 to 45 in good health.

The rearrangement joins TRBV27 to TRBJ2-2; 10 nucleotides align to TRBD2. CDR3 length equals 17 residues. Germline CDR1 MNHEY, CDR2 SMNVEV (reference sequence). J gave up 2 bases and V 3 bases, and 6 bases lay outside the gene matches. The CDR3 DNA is TGTGCCAGCAGTTTTCTACTAGCGGGGAGAAACACCGGGGAGCTGTTTTTT. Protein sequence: CASSFLLAGRNTGELFF.

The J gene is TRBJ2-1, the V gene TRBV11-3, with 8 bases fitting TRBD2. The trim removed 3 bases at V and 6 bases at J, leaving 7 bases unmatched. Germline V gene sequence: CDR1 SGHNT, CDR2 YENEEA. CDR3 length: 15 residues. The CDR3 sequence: CASSFGTSSSNEQFF. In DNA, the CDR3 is TGTGCCAGCAGCTTCGGGACTAGTTCATCCAATGAGCAGTTCTTC.

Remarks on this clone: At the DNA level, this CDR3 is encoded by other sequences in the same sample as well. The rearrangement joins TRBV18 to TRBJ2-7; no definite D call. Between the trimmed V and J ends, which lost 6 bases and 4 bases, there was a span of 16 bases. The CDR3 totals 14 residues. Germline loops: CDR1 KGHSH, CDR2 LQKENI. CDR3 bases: TGTGCCAGCTCGCCCGGGCCAGACCCGTACGAGCAGTACTTC. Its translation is CASSPGPDPYEQYF.

CDR3 DNA: TGTGCCAGCAGTTTATTTGCTGGCGGAGGCAATCAGCCCCAGCATTTT. This translates into CASSLFAGGGNQPQHF. The rearrangement joins TRBV27 to TRBJ1-5; D gene unclear. The CDR3 covers 16 residues. V lost 1 base to trimming and J lost 2 bases, with 12 bases between them. Germline CDR1 MNHEY, CDR2 SMNVEV (reference sequence).

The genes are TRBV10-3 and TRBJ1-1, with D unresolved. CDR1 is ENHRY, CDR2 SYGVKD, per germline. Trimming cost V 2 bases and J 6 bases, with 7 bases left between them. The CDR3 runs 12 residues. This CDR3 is CAISEMGPEAFF. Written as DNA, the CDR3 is TGTGCCATCAGTGAGATGGGCCCTGAAGCTTTCTTT.

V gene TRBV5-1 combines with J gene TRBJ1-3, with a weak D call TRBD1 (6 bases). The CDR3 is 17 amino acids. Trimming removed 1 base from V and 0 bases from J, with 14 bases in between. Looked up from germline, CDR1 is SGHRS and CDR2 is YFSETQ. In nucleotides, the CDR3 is TGCGCCAGCAGCTTGCATTCTCAGGGGAGCTCTGGAAACACCATATATTTT. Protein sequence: CASSLHSQGSSGNTIYF.

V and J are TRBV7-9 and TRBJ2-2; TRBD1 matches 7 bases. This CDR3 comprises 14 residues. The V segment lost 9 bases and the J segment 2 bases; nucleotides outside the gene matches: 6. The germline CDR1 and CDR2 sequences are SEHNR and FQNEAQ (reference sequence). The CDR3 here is CARQGTVNTGELFF. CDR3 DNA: TGTGCCAGGCAAGGGACAGTAAACACCGGGGAGCTGTTTTTT.

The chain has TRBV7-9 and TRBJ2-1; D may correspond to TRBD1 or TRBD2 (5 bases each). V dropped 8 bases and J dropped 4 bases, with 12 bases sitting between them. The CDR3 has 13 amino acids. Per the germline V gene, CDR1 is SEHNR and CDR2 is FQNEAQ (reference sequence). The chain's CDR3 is CASRGREYNEQFF. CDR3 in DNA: TGTGCCAGCCGGGGCAGGGAATACAATGAGCAGTTCTTC.

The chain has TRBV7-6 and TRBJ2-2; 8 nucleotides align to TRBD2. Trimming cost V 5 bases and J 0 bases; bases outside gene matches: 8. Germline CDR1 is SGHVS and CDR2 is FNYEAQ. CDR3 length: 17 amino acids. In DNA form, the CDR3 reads TGTGCCAGCAGCCCCGTGGCGGGAGGAGCGAACACCGGGGAGCTGTTTTTT. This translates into CASSPVAGGANTGELFF.

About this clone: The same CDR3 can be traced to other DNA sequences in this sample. CDR3 sequence reads: CATSGPYEQYF. CDR3 nucleotides: TGTGCCACCTCGGGACCCTACGAGCAGTACTTC. V usage is TRBV28 and J usage is TRBJ2-7; D may correspond to TRBD1 or TRBD2 (5 bases each). V dropped 10 bases and J dropped 2 bases, with 9 bases sitting between them. The CDR3 runs to 11 residues. Germline-derived CDR1 and CDR2 are MDHEN and SYDVKM.

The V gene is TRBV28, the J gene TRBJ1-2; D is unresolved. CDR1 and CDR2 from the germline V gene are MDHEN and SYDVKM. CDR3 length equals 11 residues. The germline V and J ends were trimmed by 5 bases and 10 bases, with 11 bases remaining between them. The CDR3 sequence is CASSLGIFYTF. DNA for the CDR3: TGTGCCAGCAGTCTCGGGATCTTCTACACCTTC.

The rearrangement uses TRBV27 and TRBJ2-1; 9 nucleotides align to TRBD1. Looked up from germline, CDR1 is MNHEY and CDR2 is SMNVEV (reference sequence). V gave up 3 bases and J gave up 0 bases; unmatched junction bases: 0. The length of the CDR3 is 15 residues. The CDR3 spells CASSLGQGSYNEQFF. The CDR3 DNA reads TGTGCCAGCAGTTTGGGACAGGGCTCCTACAATGAGCAGTTCTTC.

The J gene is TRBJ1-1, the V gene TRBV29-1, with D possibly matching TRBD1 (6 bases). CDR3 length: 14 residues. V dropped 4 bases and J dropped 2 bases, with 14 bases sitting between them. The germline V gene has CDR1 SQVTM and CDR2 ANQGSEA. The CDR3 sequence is CSVGPRQANTEAFF. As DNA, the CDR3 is TGCAGCGTTGGCCCTCGACAGGCCAACACTGAAGCTTTCTTT.

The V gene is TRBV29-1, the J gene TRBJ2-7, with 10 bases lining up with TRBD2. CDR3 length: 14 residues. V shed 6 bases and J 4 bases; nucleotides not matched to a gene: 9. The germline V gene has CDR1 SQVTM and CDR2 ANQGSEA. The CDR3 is CSVATGLAAYEQYF. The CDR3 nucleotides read TGCAGCGTAGCGACCGGACTAGCGGCATACGAGCAGTACTTC.

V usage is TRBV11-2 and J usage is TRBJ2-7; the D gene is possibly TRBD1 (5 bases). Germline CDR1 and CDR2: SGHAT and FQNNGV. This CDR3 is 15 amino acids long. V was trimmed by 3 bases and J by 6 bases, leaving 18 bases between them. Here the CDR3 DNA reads TGTGCCAGCAGCTTCAGGGCGCGGTTAACAGGCGAGCAGTACTTC. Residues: CASSFRARLTGEQYF.

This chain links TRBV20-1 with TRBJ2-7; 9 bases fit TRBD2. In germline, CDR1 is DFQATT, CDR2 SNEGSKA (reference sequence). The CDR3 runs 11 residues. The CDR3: CRVAGVYEQYF. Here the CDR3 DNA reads TGCAGAGTAGCGGGAGTGTACGAGCAGTACTTC.

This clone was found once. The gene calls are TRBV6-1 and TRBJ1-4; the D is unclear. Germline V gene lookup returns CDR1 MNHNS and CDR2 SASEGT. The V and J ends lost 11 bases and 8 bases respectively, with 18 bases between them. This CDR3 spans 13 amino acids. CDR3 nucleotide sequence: TGTGCCTCTACCCGGATGGGGTGGGAAAAACTGTTTTTT. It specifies CASTRMGWEKLFF.

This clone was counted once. The CDR3 here is CASSLPGLAGDNEQFF. The CDR3 nucleotides are TGTGCCAGCTCTCTCCCGGGACTAGCGGGAGACAATGAGCAGTTCTTC. The chain combines TRBV19 with TRBJ2-1; 14 positions match TRBD2. With V trimmed by 9 bases and J by 5 bases, 9 bases remained unmatched. This CDR3 is 16 amino acids long. Germline CDR1 LNHDA, CDR2 SQIVND (reference sequence). Variable domain in full (rest from reference TRBV19 and TRBJ2-1): DGGITQSPKYLFRKEGQNVTLSCEQNLNHDAMYWYRQDPGQGLRLIYYSQIVNDFQKGDIAEGYSVSREKKESFPLTVTSAQKNPTAFYLCASSLPGLAGDNEQFFGPGTRLTVL.

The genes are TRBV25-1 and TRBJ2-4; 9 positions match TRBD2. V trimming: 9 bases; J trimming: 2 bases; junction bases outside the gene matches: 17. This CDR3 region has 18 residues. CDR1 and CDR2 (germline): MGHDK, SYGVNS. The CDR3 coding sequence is TGTGCCAGGATCGAGAGCCCTGCGGGAGGGAAATCCAAAAACATTCAGTACTTC. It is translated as CARIESPAGGKSKNIQYF.

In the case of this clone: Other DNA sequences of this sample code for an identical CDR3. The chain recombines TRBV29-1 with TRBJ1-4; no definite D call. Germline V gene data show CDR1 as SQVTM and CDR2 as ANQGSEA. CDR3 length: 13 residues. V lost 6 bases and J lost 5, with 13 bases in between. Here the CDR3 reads CSVRDGGNEKLFF. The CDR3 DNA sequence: TGCAGCGTCCGGGATGGAGGGAATGAAAAACTGTTTTTT.

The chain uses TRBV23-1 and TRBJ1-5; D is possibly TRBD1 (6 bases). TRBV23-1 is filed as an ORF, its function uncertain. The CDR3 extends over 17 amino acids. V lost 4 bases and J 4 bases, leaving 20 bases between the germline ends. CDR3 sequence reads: CASSPQQDRYGNQPQHF. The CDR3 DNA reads TGCGCCAGCAGTCCCCAACAAGACAGGTACGGGAATCAGCCCCAGCATTTT.

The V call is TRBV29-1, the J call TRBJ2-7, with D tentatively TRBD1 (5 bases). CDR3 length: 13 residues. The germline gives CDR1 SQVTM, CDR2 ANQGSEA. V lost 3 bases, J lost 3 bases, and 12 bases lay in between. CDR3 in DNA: TGCAGCGTTGAGGGCAGGGTCATCTACGAGCAGTACTTC. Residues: CSVEGRVIYEQYF.

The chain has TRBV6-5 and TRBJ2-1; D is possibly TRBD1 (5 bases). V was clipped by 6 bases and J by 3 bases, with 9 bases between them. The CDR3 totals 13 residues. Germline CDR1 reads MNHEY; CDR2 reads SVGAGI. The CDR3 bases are TGTGCCAGCAGACCTGACAGCTACAATGAGCAGTTCTTC. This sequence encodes CASRPDSYNEQFF.